This passage covers 16 T cell receptor beta chains from one sample sequenced in a study of OX40 agonist ivuxolimab in advanced cancers. Method: immunoSEQ multiplex PCR; TCRdb's copy keeps in-frame clones and lacks some. The sample has 15,000 to 25,000 clones, about three quarters seen once. The sample was CD4+ or CD8+ T cells sorted from blood, taken in a trial of the OX40 agonist ivuxolimab. Every receptor here comes from an adult with an advanced solid tumor such as melanoma, head and neck, liver or kidney cancer.

The rearrangement joins TRBV19 to TRBJ1-6; tentative D call: TRBD1 (5 bases). CDR3 length: 16 residues. Germline V CDR1 and CDR2: LNHDA, SQIVND (reference sequence). Trimming cost V 7 bases and J 4 bases, with 17 bases left between them. CDR3 DNA sequence: TGTGCCAGTACCTCCCGCGAGGGGCCGTATAATTCACCCCTCCACTTT. The encoded protein is CASTSREGPYNSPLHF.

This clone has only one observation. This sequence joins TRBV6-1 and TRBJ2-7; D gene unclear. The CDR3 spans 14 residues. The germline V gene has CDR1 MNHNS and CDR2 SASEGT. Trimming cost V 3 bases and J 3 bases, with 12 bases left between them. In DNA form, the CDR3 reads TGTGCCAGCAGTGATTATGGAGACTTCTACGAGCAGTACTTC. This encodes CASSDYGDFYEQYF.

The chain links TRBV28 to TRBJ1-6, with TRBD1 as a possible D gene (6 bases). Between the trimmed V and J ends, which lost 2 bases and 9 bases, there was a span of 11 bases. The CDR3 totals 14 residues. Germline values: CDR1 MDHEN, CDR2 SYDVKM. The CDR3 DNA reads as TGTGCCAGCAGTTTAACAGGGTCCTTTTCACCCCTCCACTTT. It translates to CASSLTGSFSPLHF.

The chain links TRBV6-4 to TRBJ2-1; D uncertain. Germline CDR1 reads MRHNA; CDR2 reads SNTAGT. Trimming removed 3 bases from V and 2 bases from J, with 5 bases in between. CDR3 length equals 13 residues. CDR3 residues: CASSEVPYNEQFF. As DNA, the CDR3 is TGTGCCAGCAGTGAAGTCCCCTACAATGAGCAGTTCTTC.

The chain carries TRBV6-6 and TRBJ2-7; 7 positions match TRBD2. The CDR3 totals 13 residues. V gave up 3 bases and J gave up 3 bases; unmatched junction bases: 2. CDR1 is MNHNY, CDR2 SVGAGI, per germline (reference sequence). The CDR3 region is CASSYGGSYEQYF. As DNA, the CDR3 is TGTGCCAGCAGTTATGGCGGGAGCTACGAGCAGTACTTC.

The CDR3 coding sequence is TGCGCCAGCAAATTCGACCTAACCTGGGGCACTGAAGCTTTCTTT. Its protein product is CASKFDLTWGTEAFF. This chain uses TRBV5-1 with TRBJ1-1; D not certain. The V end was cut by 6 bases, the J end by 4 bases, with 19 bases between. The CDR3 runs to 15 residues. CDR1 SGHRS and CDR2 YFSETQ come from the germline V gene.

V gene TRBV5-4 combines with J gene TRBJ2-4; no firm D call. V was trimmed by 2 bases and J by 6 bases, leaving 9 bases between them. CDR1 and CDR2 (germline): SGHNT, YYREEE (reference sequence). This CDR3 has 13 residues. This CDR3 reads CASSFRGGNIQYF. The CDR3 region has the DNA TGTGCCAGCAGCTTCCGAGGCGGAAACATTCAGTACTTC.

This chain joins TRBV7-8 and TRBJ1-5; D perhaps matches TRBD1 (5 bases). CDR1 and CDR2 from the germline V gene are SGHVS and FQNEAQ. The CDR3 consists of 12 residues. Trimming took off 8 bases at V and 7 bases at J, with 12 bases between the two ends. For the CDR3, the DNA is TGTGCCAGCGGAAGGGGATTACAGCCCCAGCATTTT. Protein: CASGRGLQPQHF.

This chain uses TRBV11-2 with TRBJ2-7, with 8 bases lining up with TRBD1. CDR3 size: 16 residues. J lost 4 bases, V lost 4 bases, and 12 bases had no gene match. Germline CDR1 SGHAT, CDR2 FQNNGV. CDR3 loop: CASSSDSRTGLYEQYF. DNA for the CDR3: TGTGCCAGCAGCTCCGACTCGAGGACAGGGTTGTACGAGCAGTACTTC.

The chain employs TRBV7-6 and TRBJ2-2; D might be TRBD1 (6 bases). The CDR3 totals 13 residues. From germline, CDR1 is SGHVS and CDR2 FNYEAQ. The V gene lost 8 bases and the J gene lost 0 bases, with 7 bases spanning the gap. CDR3 in DNA: TGTGCCAGCTCAGGGGCGAACACCGGGGAGCTGTTTTTT. Protein sequence: CASSGANTGELFF. Together with reference TRBV7-6 and TRBJ2-2, the CDR3 gives the full variable domain: GAGVSQSPRYKVTKRGQDVALRCDPISGHVSLYWYRQALGQGPEFLTYFNYEAQQDKSGLPNDRFSAERPEGSISTLTIQRTEQRDSAMYRCASSGANTGELFFGEGSRLTVL.

The genes are TRBV28 and TRBJ1-6; D is possibly TRBD1 (6 bases). The CDR3 loop spans 15 amino acids. V lost 5 bases and J lost 7, with 15 bases in between. Germline CDR1 is MDHEN and CDR2 is SYDVKM. The CDR3 is CASSLSTGANSPLHF. Written as DNA, the CDR3 is TGTGCCAGCAGTCTGTCGACAGGAGCCAATTCACCCCTCCACTTT.

The chain links TRBV28 to TRBJ2-3, with 15 nucleotides matching TRBD2. This CDR3 has 16 residues. Trimming at V came to 6 bases and at J to 7 bases, leaving 8 bases not matched to a gene. The germline gives CDR1 MDHEN, CDR2 SYDVKM. The CDR3 nucleotides read TGTGCCAGCAGACTTTTTGGACTAGCGGGGGGGAATACGCAGTATTTT. Translated: CASRLFGLAGGNTQYF. Full variable domain (remainder filled in from reference TRBV28 and TRBJ2-3): DVKVTQSSRYLVKRTGEKVFLECVQDMDHENMFWYRQDPGLGLRLIYFSYDVKMKEKGDIPEGYSVSREKKERFSLILESASTNQTSMYLCASRLFGLAGGNTQYFGPGTRLTVL.

The CDR3 sequence: CASSWVGRGDGYTF. CDR3 DNA sequence: TGTGCCAGCAGTTGGGTGGGGCGCGGGGATGGCTACACCTTC. The chain recombines TRBV6-5 with TRBJ1-2, with D perhaps TRBD1 (5 bases). V lost 4 bases and J 6 bases, leaving 15 bases between the germline ends. The CDR3 length is 14 residues. Germline CDR1 is MNHEY and CDR2 is SVGAGI.

The chain carries TRBV7-6 and TRBJ2-1, with 12 bases lining up with TRBD2. The CDR3 spans 15 residues. Germline V gives CDR1 SGHVS, CDR2 FNYEAQ. The J segment lost 5 bases and the V segment lost 5 bases, leaving 4 bases of the junction unmatched. The CDR3 region is CASSQLAGGHNEQFF. CDR3 in DNA: TGTGCCAGCAGCCAACTAGCGGGGGGCCACAATGAGCAGTTCTTC.

Comments on this clone: Other nucleotide sequences in the sample specify the same CDR3. The rearrangement joins TRBV15 to TRBJ1-1; 10 bases align to TRBD1. This CDR3 is built from 15 residues. V shed 3 bases and J 4 bases; nucleotides not matched to a gene: 5. CDR1 and CDR2 from the germline V gene are LNHNV and YYDKDF (reference sequence). CDR3: CATSRDRGLGTEAFF. As DNA, the CDR3 is TGTGCCACCAGCAGGGACAGGGGGTTGGGCACTGAAGCTTTCTTT.

This clone was recorded a few times. V is TRBV6-5 and J is TRBJ1-2; 9 nucleotides line up with TRBD1. The V segment lost 5 bases and the J segment 2 bases; nucleotides outside the gene matches: 6. This CDR3 contains 15 residues. CDR1 and CDR2 from the germline V gene are MNHEY and SVGAGI. In nucleotides, the CDR3 is TGTGCCAGCAGTCCCGGGACAGGGCTAAACTATGGCTACACCTTC. Amino acids: CASSPGTGLNYGYTF.